This TCR beta chain was profiled in a study of beta chain features in type 1 diabetes. Whole-study findings and limits: Sampled from patients, naive, central memory and Treg TCRB repertoires appeared more similar than those sampled from healthy donors. All four CD4+ subsets from Type 1 diabetes patients carried moderately but significantly shorter TCRB CDR3s.

Sort purity for all populations was recorded as exceeding 98%. Reverse transcription of all isolated RNA meant that expressed TCRB transcripts were sequenced. Profiled with immunoSEQ multiplex PCR; TCRdb holds only in-frame clones, not every one. The data hold fewer than 400,000 clones, with approximately 9.7% observed a single time. A word on this clone: The antigen is undetermined.

This receptor was obtained from a man aged 25-40 years with type 1 diabetes. Sequences were obtained from central memory CD4+ T cells from blood.

The DNA of the CDR3 is TGTGCCAGCGTCCGAGGGTTAGAGACCCAGTACTTC. Amino acid sequence: CASVRGLETQYF. The chain couples TRBV5-6 to TRBJ2-5; D is perhaps TRBD2 (5 bases). Trimming shortened V by 7 bases and J by 4 bases, and 11 bases separated the two germline ends. Germline loops: CDR1 SGHDT, CDR2 YYEEEE. The CDR3 loop spans 12 amino acids.